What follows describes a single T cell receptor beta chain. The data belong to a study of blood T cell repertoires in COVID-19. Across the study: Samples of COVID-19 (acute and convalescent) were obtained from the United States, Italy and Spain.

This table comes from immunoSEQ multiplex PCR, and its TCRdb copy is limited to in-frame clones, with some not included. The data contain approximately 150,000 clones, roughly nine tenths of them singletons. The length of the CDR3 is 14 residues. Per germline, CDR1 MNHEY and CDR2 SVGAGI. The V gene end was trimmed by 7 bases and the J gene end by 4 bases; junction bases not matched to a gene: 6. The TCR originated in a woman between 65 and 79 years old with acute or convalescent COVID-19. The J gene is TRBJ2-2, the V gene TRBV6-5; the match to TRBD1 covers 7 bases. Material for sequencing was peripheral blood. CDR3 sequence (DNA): TGTGCCAGCACTACAGGGGATCGCACCGGGGAGCTGTTTTTT. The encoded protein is CASTTGDRTGELFF.